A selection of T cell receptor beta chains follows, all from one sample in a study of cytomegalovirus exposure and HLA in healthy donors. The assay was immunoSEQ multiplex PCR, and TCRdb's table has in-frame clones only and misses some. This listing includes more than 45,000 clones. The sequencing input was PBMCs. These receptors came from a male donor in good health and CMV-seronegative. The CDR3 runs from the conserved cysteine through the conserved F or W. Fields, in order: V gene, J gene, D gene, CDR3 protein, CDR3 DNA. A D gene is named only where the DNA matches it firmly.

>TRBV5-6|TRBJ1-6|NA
CASSLGSSRANSPLHF
TGTGCCAGCAGCTTGGGCAGTTCGAGGGCGAATTCACCCCTCCACTTT
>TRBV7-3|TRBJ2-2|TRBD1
CASSPDRDTGELFF
TGTGCCAGCAGCCCGGACAGGGACACCGGGGAGCTGTTTTTT
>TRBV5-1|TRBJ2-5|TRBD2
CASSPSLAGIQETQYF
TGCGCCAGCAGCCCCTCCCTAGCGGGGATCCAAGAGACCCAGTACTTC
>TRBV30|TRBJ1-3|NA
CAGSVRLGAGNTIYF
TGTGCCGGGAGTGTACGCCTAGGCGCTGGTAACACCATATATTTT
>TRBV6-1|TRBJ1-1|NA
CASSVPGKNTEAFF
TGTGCCAGCAGTGTCCCGGGGAAGAACACTGAAGCTTTCTTT
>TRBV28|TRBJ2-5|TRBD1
CASSAYGQGRRQETQYF
TGTGCCAGCAGTGCTTATGGACAGGGGAGGAGACAAGAGACCCAGTACTTC
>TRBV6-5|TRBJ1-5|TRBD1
CASSPGQVSNQPQHF
TGTGCCAGCAGCCCAGGACAGGTTAGCAATCAGCCCCAGCATTTT
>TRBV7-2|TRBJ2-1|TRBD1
CASSSHGQGWYEQFF
TGTGCCAGCAGCTCTCATGGACAGGGGTGGTATGAGCAGTTCTTC
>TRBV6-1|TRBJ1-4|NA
CASSAWTETEKLFF
TGTGCCAGCAGTGCTTGGACAGAGACTGAAAAACTGTTTTTT
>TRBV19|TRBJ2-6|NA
CASGGGPLSGANVLTF
TGTGCCAGTGGGGGGGGGCCCCTCTCTGGGGCCAACGTCCTGACTTTC
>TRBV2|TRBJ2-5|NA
CASSRGFAVQETQYF
TGTGCCAGCAGTAGAGGGTTTGCGGTCCAAGAGACCCAGTACTTC
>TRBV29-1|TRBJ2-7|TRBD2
CSVRSTSGGVAYEQYF
TGCAGCGTACGTTCAACTAGCGGGGGGGTCGCCTACGAGCAGTACTTC
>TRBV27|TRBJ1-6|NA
CASSSHSSYNSPLHF
TGTGCCAGCTCCTCGCATAGCTCCTATAATTCACCCCTCCACTTT
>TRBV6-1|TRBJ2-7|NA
CASSASRQVYEQYF
TGTGCCAGCAGTGCCAGCCGACAGGTCTACGAGCAGTACTTC
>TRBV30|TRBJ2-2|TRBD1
CASPGQGGSGELFF
TGTGCCTCGCCAGGACAGGGCGGGTCCGGGGAGCTGTTTTTT
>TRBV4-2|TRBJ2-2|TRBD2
CASSQDKGGADTGELFF
TGTGCCAGCAGCCAAGATAAGGGAGGGGCGGACACCGGGGAGCTGTTTTTT
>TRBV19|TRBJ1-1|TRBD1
CASSKPGQGPSRRAFF
TGTGCCAGTAGTAAACCCGGACAGGGGCCCTCCAGGCGAGCTTTCTTT
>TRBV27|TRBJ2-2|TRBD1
CASSMDRRGTGELFF
TGTGCCAGCAGTATGGACAGGAGAGGTACCGGGGAGCTGTTTTTT
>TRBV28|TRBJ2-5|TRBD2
CASSSASSGEEQETQYF
TGTGCCAGCAGTTCCGCGTCTAGCGGGGAAGAACAAGAGACCCAGTACTTC
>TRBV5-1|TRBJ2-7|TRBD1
CASSLGGWSAYEQYF
TGCGCCAGCAGCTTAGGGGGCTGGAGCGCCTACGAGCAGTACTTC
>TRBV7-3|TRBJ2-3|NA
CASSLTSADTQYF
TGTGCCAGCAGCCTCACGTCGGCAGATACGCAGTATTTT
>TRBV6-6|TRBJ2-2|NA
CASGRANTGELFF
TGTGCCAGCGGGAGAGCGAACACCGGGGAGCTGTTTTTT
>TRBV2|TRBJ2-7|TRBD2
CASSKGRLASYEQYF
TGTGCCAGCAGTAAGGGGAGACTAGCGTCCTACGAGCAGTACTTC
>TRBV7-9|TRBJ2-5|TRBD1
CASSPQGAPETQYF
TGTGCCAGCAGCCCTCAGGGGGCCCCAGAGACCCAGTACTTC
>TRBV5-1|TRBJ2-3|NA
CASSLSGRGTDTQYF
TGCGCCAGCAGCTTGAGTGGTCGGGGAACAGATACGCAGTATTTT
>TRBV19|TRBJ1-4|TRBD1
CASSIDPLTGNTATNEKLFF
TGTGCCAGTAGTATAGATCCCCTGACAGGGAATACTGCAACTAATGAAAAACTGTTTTTT
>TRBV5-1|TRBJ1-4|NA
CASSLTVNEKLFF
TGCGCCAGCAGCTTGACAGTGAATGAAAAACTGTTTTTT
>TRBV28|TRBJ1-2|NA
CASSRTYGYTF
TGTGCCAGCAGTCGGACTTATGGCTACACCTTC
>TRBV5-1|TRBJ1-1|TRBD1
CASSLRTGATEAFF
TGCGCCAGCAGCTTGCGGACAGGGGCCACTGAAGCTTTCTTT
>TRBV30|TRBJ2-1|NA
CAWSVQLGNYNEQFF
TGTGCCTGGAGTGTACAACTAGGGAATTACAATGAGCAGTTCTTC
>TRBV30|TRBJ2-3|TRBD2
CAWSAGLAGTTDTQYF
TGTGCCTGGAGTGCTGGACTAGCGGGCACCACAGATACGCAGTATTTT
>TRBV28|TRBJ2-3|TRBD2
CASSGRTDTQYF
TGTGCCAGTAGCGGGCGCACAGATACGCAGTATTTT
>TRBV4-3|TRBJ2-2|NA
CASSQARRTGELFF
TGCGCCAGCAGCCAAGCTCGGAGGACCGGGGAGCTGTTTTTT
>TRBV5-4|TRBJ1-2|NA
CASSLSGGAYGYTF
TGTGCCAGCAGCTTGTCCGGGGGGGCCTATGGCTACACCTTC
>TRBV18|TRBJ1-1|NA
CASAPRQVPGNTEAFF
TGTGCCAGCGCACCCCGTCAGGTCCCAGGGAACACTGAAGCTTTCTTT
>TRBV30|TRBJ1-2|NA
CAWSLGDIYGYTF
TGTGCCTGGAGTCTAGGGGACATCTATGGCTACACCTTC